These 21 T cell receptor beta chains came from one sample sequenced in a study of blood T cell repertoires in COVID-19. Some clones are missing from TCRdb's copy, which holds only in-frame ones; the method was immunoSEQ multiplex PCR. The profile covers fewer than 350,000 clones, with about 86% appearing a single time and around 4.2% taken by the ten largest. Sequencing was done on a sample of PBMCs or T cells enriched from blood (not recorded which). The source of these receptors is a woman in her thirties or forties with acute COVID-19.

J is TRBJ2-1 and V is TRBV7-8, with 7 bases identical to TRBD2. Losses at the gene ends were 5 bases for V and 3 bases for J; bases not matched to a gene: 4. The germline V gene has CDR1 SGHVS and CDR2 FQNEAQ. CDR3 length: 14 residues. This CDR3 is CASSGLAVYNEQFF. The CDR3 DNA follows: TGTGCCAGCAGCGGGCTAGCGGTCTACAATGAGCAGTTCTTC.

This clone was recorded only once. One junction end disagrees with the germline gene, perhaps due to a read error. The V call is TRBV4-1, the J call TRBJ1-4; D gene uncertain. The CDR3 has 15 residues. Germline assignment: CDR1 MGHRA and CDR2 YSYEKL. CDR3 amino acids: CASSQGHESNEKLFF. The CDR3, as DNA: TGCGCCAGCAGTCAAGGGCACGAATCCAATGAAAAACTGTTTTTT.

CDR3 amino acids: CASSPSGSFEQYF. The CDR3 region has the DNA TGTGCCAGCTCACCGAGCGGGAGCTTCGAGCAGTACTTC. This chain connects TRBV18 to TRBJ2-7; 8 positions match TRBD2. V lost 3 bases to trimming and J lost 6 bases; unmatched junction nucleotides: 4. Germline CDR1 is KGHSH and CDR2 is LQKENI. The CDR3 sequence is 13 residues long. The full variable domain, its missing parts supplied by reference TRBV18 and TRBJ2-7, is NAGVMQNPRHLVRRRGQEARLRCSPMKGHSHVYWYRQLPEEGLKFMVYLQKENIIDESGMPKERFSAEFPKEGPSILRIQQVVRGDSAAYFCASSPSGSFEQYFGPGTRLTVT.

This chain links TRBV18 with TRBJ2-6; D not resolved. Germline-derived CDR1 and CDR2 are KGHSH and LQKENI. The CDR3 has 17 amino acids. V was shortened by 1 base and J by 4 bases, with 14 bases between the two germline ends. The CDR3 DNA reads TGTGCCAGCTCACCACTACCGAACTGGGCCGGGGCCAACGTCCTGACTTTC. This sequence encodes CASSPLPNWAGANVLTF.

This clone was observed a single time. This sequence joins TRBV4-2 and TRBJ2-7; the D gene is possibly TRBD2 (6 bases). The CDR3 totals 16 residues. CDR1 and CDR2 from the germline V gene are LGHNA and YNFKEQ. V dropped 3 bases and J dropped 1 base, with 16 bases sitting between them. CDR3 nucleotides: TGTGCCAGCAGCCAGGAAGGGACTCGCCTATCCTACGAGCAGTACTTC. It translates to CASSQEGTRLSYEQYF.

This rearrangement joins TRBV5-1 to TRBJ2-2; TRBD2 matches 7 bases. Losses at the gene ends were 9 bases for V and 4 bases for J; bases not matched to a gene: 12. Germline-derived CDR1 and CDR2 are SGHRS and YFSETQ. CDR3 length: 15 amino acids. CDR3 in DNA: TGCGCCACCAAGAAGGGGCTAGCGGTCACCGGGGAGCTGTTTTTT. This codes for CATKKGLAVTGELFF.

The chain uses TRBV12-3 or TRBV12-4 and TRBJ1-1; possibly TRBD1 for D (5 bases). The germline V and J ends were trimmed by 5 bases and 3 bases, with 10 bases remaining between them. This CDR3 is built from 13 residues. The DNA for the CDR3 is TGTGCCAGCAGTACAGGTGGGGACACTGAAGCTTTCTTT. Translated, it gives CASSTGGDTEAFF.

The chain combines TRBV7-2 with TRBJ2-6; D not resolved. The germline V gene encodes CDR1 SGHTA and CDR2 FQGNSA. CDR3 length: 15 amino acids. V lost 1 base and J 0 bases, leaving 4 bases between the germline ends. The CDR3 spells CASSLGDSGANVLTF. CDR3 nucleotides: TGTGCCAGCAGCTTAGGAGACTCTGGGGCCAACGTCCTGACTTTC.

The V call is TRBV3-1 (or the pseudogene TRBV3-2), the J call TRBJ2-5, with a possible D match to TRBD1 (5 bases). Trimming pared 1 base from V and 5 bases from J, leaving 14 bases between. Germline V gene lookup returns CDR1 LGHDT and CDR2 YNNKEL (reference sequence). The CDR3 consists of 15 residues. CDR3 DNA sequence: TGTGCCAGCAGCCAAGCACCGTGGGGCGAGGAGACCCAGTACTTC. It encodes CASSQAPWGEETQYF.

The rearrangement uses TRBV25-1 and TRBJ2-7; D not certain. Trimming removed 1 base at V and 9 bases at J, with 7 bases between. CDR1 is MGHDK, CDR2 SYGVNS, per germline. CDR3 size: 11 residues. The CDR3 sequence: CASSEWLRQYF. The CDR3 DNA sequence: TGTGCCAGCAGTGAATGGCTTCGGCAGTACTTC.

This clone was found once. The chain joins TRBV5-4 to TRBJ2-7; 7 nucleotides align to TRBD1. V was pared by 0 bases and J by 3 bases, with 9 bases of the junction left unmatched. The CDR3 runs to 16 residues. Per germline, CDR1 SGHNT and CDR2 YYREEE (reference sequence). The CDR3 is CASSLGAGGTIYEQYF. CDR3 coding DNA: TGTGCCAGCAGCTTGGGGGCAGGGGGTACTATCTACGAGCAGTACTTC.

The gene calls are TRBV7-6 and TRBJ2-7, with D tentatively TRBD1 (5 bases). This CDR3 region has 16 residues. With 5 bases removed from V and 0 bases from J, the gap between germline ends came to 17 bases. Germline V CDR1 and CDR2: SGHVS, FNYEAQ. CDR3 bases: TGTGCCAGCAGCCTCGGACACAAACCCCTCTCCTACGAGCAGTACTTC. Translated: CASSLGHKPLSYEQYF.

The rearrangement joins TRBV18 to TRBJ1-2, with a weak D call TRBD1 (5 bases). Germline loops: CDR1 KGHSH, CDR2 LQKENI. V was cut by 3 bases and J by 4 bases, with 18 bases left in between. The CDR3 length is 16 residues. The CDR3, as DNA: TGTGCCAGCTCACCCCGGCCAGGAGGGGAGATCTATGGCTACACCTTC. Translated, it gives CASSPRPGGEIYGYTF.

The chain couples TRBV12-3 or TRBV12-4 to TRBJ2-4, with 7 bases identical to TRBD2. With 6 bases clipped from V and 6 bases from J, the junction kept 5 bases outside the gene matches. The length of the CDR3 is 13 residues. CDR3 coding DNA: TGTGCCAGCAGGCCCTCTAGCGGAAACATTCAGTACTTC. This gives the protein CASRPSSGNIQYF.

The chain carries TRBV5-6 and TRBJ1-4; D perhaps matches TRBD1 (6 bases). Germline CDR1 reads SGHDT; CDR2 reads YYEEEE. V was cut by 4 bases and J by 8 bases, with 21 bases left in between. This CDR3 spans 16 amino acids. CDR3 region: CASSPGQSGPWEKLFF. The CDR3 DNA reads TGTGCCAGCAGCCCTGGACAGAGTGGGCCTTGGGAAAAACTGTTTTTT.

J is TRBJ2-7 and V is TRBV5-6; TRBD2 agrees at 9 bases. The CDR3 loop spans 16 amino acids. J gave up 3 bases and V 2 bases, and 9 bases lay outside the gene matches. Germline V gene lookup returns CDR1 SGHDT and CDR2 YYEEEE. The CDR3 region is CASSFRSGGTYYEQYF. Here the CDR3 DNA reads TGTGCCAGCAGCTTCCGCAGCGGGGGGACATACTACGAGCAGTACTTC. Full variable domain (rest looked up from reference TRBV5-6 and TRBJ2-7): DAGVTQSPTHLIKTRGQQVTLRCSPKSGHDTVSWYQQALGQGPQFIFQYYEEEERQRGNFPDRFSGHQFPNYSSELNVNALLLGDSALYLCASSFRSGGTYYEQYFGPGTRLTVT.

The chain employs TRBV27 and TRBJ2-7; perhaps TRBD2 as D (6 bases). The germline gives CDR1 MNHEY, CDR2 SMNVEV (reference sequence). The CDR3 runs 18 residues. V lost 2 bases, J lost 4 bases, and 24 bases lay in between. Here the CDR3 DNA reads TGTGCCAGCAGTTTACTTCGTCAGCCGGGACTCGGACCGTACGAGCAGTACTTC. Translation: CASSLLRQPGLGPYEQYF.

The chain uses TRBV19 and TRBJ1-2, with 8 bases aligning to TRBD1. The CDR3 is made up of 14 amino acids. Per germline, CDR1 LNHDA and CDR2 SQIVND (reference sequence). V shed 3 bases, J shed 4 bases, and the junction held 4 bases outside the gene matches. CDR3 bases: TGTGCCAGTAGTATCAGGACAGGGACCTATGGCTACACCTTC. This translates into CASSIRTGTYGYTF.

This sequence joins TRBV28 and TRBJ2-1, with D unresolved. Germline CDR1 reads MDHEN; CDR2 reads SYDVKM. V was cut by 3 bases and J by 6 bases, with 6 bases left in between. CDR3 length: 12 residues. The CDR3 region is CASSLFGNEQFF. Written as DNA, the CDR3 is TGTGCCAGCAGTTTGTTCGGCAATGAGCAGTTCTTC.

V is TRBV2 and J is TRBJ2-1, with D uncertain. The CDR3 contains 14 residues. V lost 4 bases and J 1 base, leaving 8 bases between the germline ends. Germline loops: CDR1 SNHLY, CDR2 FYNNEI. CDR3 sequence (DNA): TGTGCCAGCAGTGTAGAAGCGTCCTACAATGAGCAGTTCTTC. This gives the protein CASSVEASYNEQFF.

The rearrangement uses TRBV7-9 and TRBJ1-2, with unresolved D. CDR1 and CDR2 from the germline V gene are SEHNR and FQNEAQ (reference sequence). This CDR3 region has 15 residues. V was clipped by 5 bases and J by 3 bases, with 16 bases between them. The chain's CDR3 is CASSLNIVVDYGYTF. The CDR3 coding sequence is TGTGCCAGCAGCCTAAATATAGTTGTCGACTATGGCTACACCTTC.